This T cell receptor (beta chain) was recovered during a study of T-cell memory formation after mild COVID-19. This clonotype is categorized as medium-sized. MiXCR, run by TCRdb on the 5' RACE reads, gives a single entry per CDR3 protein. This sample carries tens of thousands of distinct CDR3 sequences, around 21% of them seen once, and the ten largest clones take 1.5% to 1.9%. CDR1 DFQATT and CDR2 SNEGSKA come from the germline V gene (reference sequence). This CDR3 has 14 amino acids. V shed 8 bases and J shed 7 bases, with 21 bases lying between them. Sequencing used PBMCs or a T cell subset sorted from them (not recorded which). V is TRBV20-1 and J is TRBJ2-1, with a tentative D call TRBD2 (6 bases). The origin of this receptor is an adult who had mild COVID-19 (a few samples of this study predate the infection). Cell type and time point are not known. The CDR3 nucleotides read TGCAGTTCTGTTTCCGGGACTGGGGCGAATGAGCAGTTCTTC. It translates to CSSVSGTGANEQFF.